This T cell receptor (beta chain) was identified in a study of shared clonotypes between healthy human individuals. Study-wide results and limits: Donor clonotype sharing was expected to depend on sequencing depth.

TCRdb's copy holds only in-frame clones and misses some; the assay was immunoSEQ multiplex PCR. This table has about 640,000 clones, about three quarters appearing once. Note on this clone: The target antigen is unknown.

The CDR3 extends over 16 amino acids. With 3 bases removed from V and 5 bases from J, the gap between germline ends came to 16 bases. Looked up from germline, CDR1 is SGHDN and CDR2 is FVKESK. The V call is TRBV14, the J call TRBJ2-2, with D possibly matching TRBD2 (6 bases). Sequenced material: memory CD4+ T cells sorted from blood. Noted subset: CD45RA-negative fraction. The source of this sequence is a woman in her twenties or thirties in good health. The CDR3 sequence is CASSHLGGSKTGELFF. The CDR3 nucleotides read TGTGCCAGCAGCCACCTTGGGGGGAGTAAAACCGGGGAGCTGTTTTTT.